This T cell receptor (beta chain) originates from a study of T cells after yellow fever vaccination. Regarding the study as a whole: Although most clonotypes did not, a small share appeared in both CD4 and CD8 compartments. Most clones from primary vaccination were detected again post-booster (approximately 97% CD4, 88% CD8).

5'RACE template switching generated TCR cDNA, adding a universal primer site and UMIs. One entry per CDR3 protein, called by TCRdb with MiXCR from the 5' RACE reads. Of roughly 300,000 distinct CDR3 sequences in the sample, 8.1% were seen once. About this clonotype itself: The antigen is undetermined.

The specimen comprised PBMCs, sampled 35 to 50 days after the first yellow fever vaccination. This receptor was obtained from a young man who received the YFV17D yellow fever vaccine.

CDR3 nucleotides: TGTGCCAGCTCGCCGGGCTCCGTGACCCACTACGAGCAGTACGTC. It is translated as CASSPGSVTHYEQYV. J is TRBJ2-7 and V is TRBV18; no definite D call. The CDR3 is made up of 15 amino acids. Germline assignment: CDR1 KGHSH and CDR2 LQKENI. Trimming pared 6 bases from V and 3 bases from J, leaving 18 bases between.